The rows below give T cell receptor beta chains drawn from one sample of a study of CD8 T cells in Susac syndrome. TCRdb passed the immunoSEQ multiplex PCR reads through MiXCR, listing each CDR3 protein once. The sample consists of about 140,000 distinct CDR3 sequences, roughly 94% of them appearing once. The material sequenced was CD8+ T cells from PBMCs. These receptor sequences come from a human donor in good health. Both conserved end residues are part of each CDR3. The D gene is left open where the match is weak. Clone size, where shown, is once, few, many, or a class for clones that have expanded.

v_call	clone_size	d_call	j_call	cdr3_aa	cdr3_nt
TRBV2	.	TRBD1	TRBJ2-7	CARGTGSYEQYF	TGTGCCAGGGGGACAGGGAGCTACGAGCAGTACTTC
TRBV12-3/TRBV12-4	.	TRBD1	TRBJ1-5	CASSTRQGYNQPQHF	TGTGCCAGCAGCACCCGACAGGGCTACAATCAGCCCCAGCATTTT
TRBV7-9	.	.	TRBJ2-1	CASSFSGDEQFF	TGTGCCAGCAGCTTCTCGGGGGATGAGCAGTTCTTC
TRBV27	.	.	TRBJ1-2	CASNVRFGLATYGYTF	TGTGCCAGCAATGTTAGATTCGGGTTGGCTACTTATGGCTACACCTTC
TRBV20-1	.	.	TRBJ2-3	CSPWTWGTDTQYF	TGCAGTCCCTGGACCTGGGGGACAGATACGCAGTATTTT
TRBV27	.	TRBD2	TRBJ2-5	CASRPRLAGEETQYF	TGTGCCAGCAGACCCCGACTAGCGGGAGAGGAGACCCAGTACTTC
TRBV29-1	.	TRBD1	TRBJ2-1	CSVESWDSSYNEQFF	TGCAGCGTTGAATCGTGGGACAGCTCCTACAATGAGCAGTTCTTC
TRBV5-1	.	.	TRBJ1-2	CASSLEGSYGYTF	TGCGCCAGCAGCTTGGAGGGGTCCTATGGCTACACCTTC
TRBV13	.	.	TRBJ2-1	CASSLGVTAIYNEQFF	TGTGCCAGCAGCTTAGGGGTGACAGCGATCTACAATGAGCAGTTCTTC
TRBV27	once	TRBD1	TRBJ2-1	CASSSQGAYEQFF	TGTGCCAGCAGTTCACAGGGGGCCTATGAGCAGTTCTTC
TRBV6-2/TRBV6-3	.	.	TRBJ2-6	CASSPTRGFEANVLTF	TGTGCCAGCAGCCCTACTCGGGGGTTTGAAGCCAACGTCCTGACTTTC
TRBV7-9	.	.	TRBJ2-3	CASSLKREMSDTQYF	TGTGCCAGCAGCTTAAAACGGGAGATGTCAGATACGCAGTATTTT
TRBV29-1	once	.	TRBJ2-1	CSVDTASVEQFF	TGCAGCGTTGACACGGCTAGCGTTGAGCAGTTCTTC
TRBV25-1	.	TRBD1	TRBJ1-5	CASNGQGSAEQPQHF	TGTGCCAGCAATGGACAGGGCTCAGCCGAGCAGCCCCAGCATTTT
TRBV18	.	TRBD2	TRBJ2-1	CASSPPGGEQFF	TGTGCCAGCTCACCCCCGGGGGGTGAGCAGTTCTTC
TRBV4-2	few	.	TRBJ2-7	CASTGQGYEQYF	TGTGCCAGCACTGGGCAGGGATACGAGCAGTACTTC
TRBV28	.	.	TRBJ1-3	CASSSRPFSGNTIYF	TGTGCCAGCAGTAGCAGACCGTTCTCTGGAAACACCATATATTTT
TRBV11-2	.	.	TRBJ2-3	CASSLGTDRIADTQYF	TGTGCCAGCAGCTTGGGAACGGACCGTATCGCTGATACGCAGTATTTT
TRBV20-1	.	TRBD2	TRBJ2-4	CSAFFPGLAGGNIQYF	TGCAGTGCTTTTTTTCCGGGACTAGCGGGGGGAAACATTCAGTACTTC
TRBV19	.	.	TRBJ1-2	CASSIFGYGYTF	TGTGCCAGTAGTATATTTGGTTATGGCTACACCTTC
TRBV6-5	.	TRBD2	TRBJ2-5	CASSYTARLAGLQETQYF	TGTGCCAGCAGTTACACCGCACGACTAGCGGGACTCCAAGAGACCCAGTACTTC
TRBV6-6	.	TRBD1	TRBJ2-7	CASSYGTGEYF	TGTGCCAGCAGTTACGGGACAGGGGAGTACTTC
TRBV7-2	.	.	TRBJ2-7	CASSRAFYEQYF	TGTGCCAGCAGCCGGGCCTTCTACGAGCAGTACTTC
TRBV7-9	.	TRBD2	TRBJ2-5	CASRLGLEETQYF	TGTGCCAGCAGATTAGGACTAGAAGAGACCCAGTACTTC
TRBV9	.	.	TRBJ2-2	CASSMNTGELFF	TGTGCCAGCAGCATGAACACCGGGGAGCTGTTTTTT
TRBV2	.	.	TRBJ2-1	CASSGVSSYNEQFF	TGTGCCAGCAGTGGGGTAAGCTCGTACAATGAGCAGTTCTTC